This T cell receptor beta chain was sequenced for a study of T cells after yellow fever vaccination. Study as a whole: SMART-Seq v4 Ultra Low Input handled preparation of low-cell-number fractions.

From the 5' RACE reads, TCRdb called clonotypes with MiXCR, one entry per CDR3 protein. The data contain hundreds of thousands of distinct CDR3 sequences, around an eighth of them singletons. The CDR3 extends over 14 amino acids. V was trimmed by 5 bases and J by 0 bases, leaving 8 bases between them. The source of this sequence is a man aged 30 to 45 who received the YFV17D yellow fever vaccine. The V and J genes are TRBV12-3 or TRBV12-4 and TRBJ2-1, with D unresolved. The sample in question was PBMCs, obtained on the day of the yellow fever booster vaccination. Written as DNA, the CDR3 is TGTGCCAGCAGTCCCCCTCTCTCCTACAATGAGCAGTTCTTC. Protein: CASSPPLSYNEQFF.